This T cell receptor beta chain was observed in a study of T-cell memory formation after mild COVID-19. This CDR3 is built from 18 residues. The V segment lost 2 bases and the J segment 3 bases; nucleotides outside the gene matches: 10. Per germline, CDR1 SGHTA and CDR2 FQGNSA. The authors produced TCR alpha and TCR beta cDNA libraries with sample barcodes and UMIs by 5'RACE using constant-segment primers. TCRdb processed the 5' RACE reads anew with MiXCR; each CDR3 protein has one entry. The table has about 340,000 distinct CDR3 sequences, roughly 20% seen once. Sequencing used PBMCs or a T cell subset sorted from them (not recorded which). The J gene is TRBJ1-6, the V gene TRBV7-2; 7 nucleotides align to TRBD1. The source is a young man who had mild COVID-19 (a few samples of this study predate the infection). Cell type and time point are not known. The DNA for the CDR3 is TGTGCCAGCAGCTTAAGAGGGGACAGATCTTACTATAATTCACCCCTCCACTTT. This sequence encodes CASSLRGDRSYYNSPLHF.